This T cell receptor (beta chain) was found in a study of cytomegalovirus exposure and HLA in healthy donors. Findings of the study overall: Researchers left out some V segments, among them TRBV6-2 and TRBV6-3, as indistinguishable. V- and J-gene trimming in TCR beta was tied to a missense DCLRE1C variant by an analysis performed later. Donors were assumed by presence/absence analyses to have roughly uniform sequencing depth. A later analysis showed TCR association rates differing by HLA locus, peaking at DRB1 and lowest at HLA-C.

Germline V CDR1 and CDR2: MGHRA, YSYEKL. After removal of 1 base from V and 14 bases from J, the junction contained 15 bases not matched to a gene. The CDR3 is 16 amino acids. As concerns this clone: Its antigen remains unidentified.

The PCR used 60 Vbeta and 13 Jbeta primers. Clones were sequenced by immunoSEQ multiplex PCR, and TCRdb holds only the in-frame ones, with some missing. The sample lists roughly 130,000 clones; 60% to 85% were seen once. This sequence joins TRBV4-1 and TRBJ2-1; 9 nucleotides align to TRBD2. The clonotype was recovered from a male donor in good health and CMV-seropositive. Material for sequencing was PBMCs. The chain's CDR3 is CASSQGLAGSVGLEFF. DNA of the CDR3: TGCGCCAGCAGCCAAGGGCTAGCGGGGTCGGTGGGGTTAGAGTTCTTC.